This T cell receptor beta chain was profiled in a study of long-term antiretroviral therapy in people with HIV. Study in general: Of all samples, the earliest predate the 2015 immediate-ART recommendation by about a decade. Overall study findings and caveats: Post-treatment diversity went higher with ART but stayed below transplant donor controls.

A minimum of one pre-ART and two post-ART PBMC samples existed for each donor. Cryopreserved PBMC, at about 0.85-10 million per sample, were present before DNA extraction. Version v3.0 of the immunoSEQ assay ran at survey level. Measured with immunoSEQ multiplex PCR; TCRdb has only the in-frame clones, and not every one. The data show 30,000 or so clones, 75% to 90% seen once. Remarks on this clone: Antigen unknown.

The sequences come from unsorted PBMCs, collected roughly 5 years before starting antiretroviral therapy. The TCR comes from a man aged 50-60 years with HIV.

The CDR3 DNA sequence: TGTGCCAGCAGCGTAGGCCAGGGGTTTCATGGCTACACCTTC. Translated: CASSVGQGFHGYTF. The chain combines TRBV9 with TRBJ1-2; D is possibly TRBD1 (6 bases). Germline CDR1 SGDLS, CDR2 YYNGEE. Trimming cost V 0 bases and J 6 bases, with 12 bases left between them. The CDR3 extends over 14 amino acids.